The entry below describes one TCR beta chain. Its binding antigen is unknown. There are no base qualities to consult, and no much larger clone falls within one base. These data belong to a study of blood T cells in healthy people across ages (dated by TCRdb to the mid-2010s). For context, the study as a whole: In model experiments, template switching captured roughly one uniquely barcoded TCR beta cDNA molecule for every two T cells. Four age groups were formed from the donors: young (average around 15 years), middle-aged (around 40), aged (62) and long-lived (more than 75). To avoid experimental bias, donors of different ages were randomly spread across the sequencing lanes. Two additional independent replicas of 1 million unique cDNA reads from the same blood draw were analyzed for two donors (one aged 18 to 30 and one aged 80 or older). To track age-related changes in TCR beta repertoire diversity, the study relied on deep sequencing normalized with unique cDNA molecular identifiers. The paper's findings and limits, for the study overall: Observed TCR beta diversity per million T cells fell roughly linearly with age, and a significant reduction was already apparent by age roughly 40. There was a strong correlation between observed TCR beta diversity and the percentage of naive T cells measured by flow cytometry. Conclusive comparison of naive and antigen-experienced compartments was prevented by the profiling of bulk unsorted PBMCs. The CMV infection status of donors was not known, potentially confounding age-related changes in expanded clonotypes. Compared with the aged group, the long-lived group had more naive CD4+ T cells, fewer expanded clones and increased TCR diversity, suggesting age selection. Estimates of total diversity based on one million sequenced T cells were regarded as lower bounds and as underestimates.

The protocol used for the library was 5' RACE. Reads for this sample came from an Illumina HiSeq 2500. A second 7 to 11 cycle PCR used a sample-barcoded 5' primer and a J-beta primer mix. A template-switch 5' adaptor carrying 12 random nucleotides introduced a unique molecular identifier onto each TCR beta cDNA molecule. Each sample yielded at least 2.5 million CDR3-containing paired-end reads. All of the RNA was converted into first-strand cDNA using the Mint cDNA synthesis kit, with a TRBC-specific oligonucleotide serving as the primer. Following uracil-DNA glycosylase treatment, a first 18-cycle PCR with universal primers M1SS and BC2_uni_R was performed on all cDNA. The authors processed their data as follows. Each sample was normalized by randomly selecting 1 million high-quality reads, each carrying a distinct molecular identifier. Reads sharing molecular identifiers were discarded rather than binned into consensus sequences. MiTCR, run with a Q25 quality threshold and the strictest error-elimination algorithm, handled CDR3 identification, clonotype clustering and error correction. A nonparametric unseen species model with Euler transformation was used to estimate lower-bound total TCR beta diversity. TCRdb reworked the public reads: Q25 trimming with fastp, MiXCR clone assembly, productive beta chains retained. Each entry is one CDR3 protein sequence, shown with its most common DNA and genes. What appears here as the V and J calls and clone size reflects TCRdb's work, not the paper's. The sample data list around 600,000 distinct CDR3 sequences, and under 55% of these were observed just once. About 26% of the sample is held by the ten biggest clonotypes.

According to the germline V gene, CDR1 reads MDHEN and CDR2 reads SYDVKM. Including the terminal cysteine and phenylalanine, the CDR3 comprises 15 residues. The DNA shown is the 45-base CDR3, in frame from base 1. Clipping removes 7 bases from V and 4 bases from J, with 11 as the unmatched junction base count. Systemically healthy Caucasian individuals from Russia, 39 in total and aged roughly 6 to 100 years, were included as donors. Each donor gave about 11 milliliters of peripheral blood, drawn into EDTA-treated Vacutainer tubes. Ficoll-Paque density-gradient centrifugation was used to isolate PBMCs, with at least 6 million per sample. Total RNA, at least 6 micrograms per sample, was extracted from PBMCs with Trizol reagent. Naive CD45RAhigh/CD27high T cell percentages were measured by flow cytometry on a PBMC aliquot from every donor.

The rearranged segments are TRBV28 and TRBJ2-7, and 9 junctional nucleotides match TRBD1. Material: blood. This clonotype originated in a man older than 75 in good health. DNA sequence: TGTGCCAGCAAAGACCCCGGGACAGGGTTGTACGAGCAGTACTTC. Translated, it gives CASKDPGTGLYEQYF.